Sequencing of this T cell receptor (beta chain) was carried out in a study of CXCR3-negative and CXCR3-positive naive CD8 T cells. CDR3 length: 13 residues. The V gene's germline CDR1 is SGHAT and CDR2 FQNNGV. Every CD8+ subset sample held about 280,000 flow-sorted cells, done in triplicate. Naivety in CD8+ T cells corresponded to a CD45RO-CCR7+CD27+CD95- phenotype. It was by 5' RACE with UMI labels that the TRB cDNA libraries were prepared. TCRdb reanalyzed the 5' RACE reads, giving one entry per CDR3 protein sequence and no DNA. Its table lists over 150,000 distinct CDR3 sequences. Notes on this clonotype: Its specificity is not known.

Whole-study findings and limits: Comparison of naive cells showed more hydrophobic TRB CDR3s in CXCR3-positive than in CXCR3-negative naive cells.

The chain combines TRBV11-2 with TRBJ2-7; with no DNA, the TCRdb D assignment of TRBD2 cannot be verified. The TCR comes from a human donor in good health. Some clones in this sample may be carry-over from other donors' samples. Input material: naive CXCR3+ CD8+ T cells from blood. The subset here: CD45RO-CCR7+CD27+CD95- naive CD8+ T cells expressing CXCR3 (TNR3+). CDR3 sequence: CAGSLSGDYEQYF.